This entry lists 28 T cell receptor beta chains sequenced from one sample in a study of blood T cell repertoires in COVID-19. Libraries were prepared by immunoSEQ multiplex PCR; TCRdb keeps only in-frame clonotypes and omits some of them. The sample shows roughly 170,000 clones, roughly nine tenths of them seen only once. Specimen: peripheral blood. These receptors came from a man between 65 and 79 years old with active or convalescent COVID-19.

The rearrangement uses TRBV10-3 and TRBJ1-2; D possibly corresponds to TRBD1 (6 bases). Germline V gene data show CDR1 as ENHRY and CDR2 as SYGVKD. This CDR3 spans 15 amino acids. Trimming left V 0 bases short and J 1 base short, with 9 bases between. This chain's CDR3 is CAISESGRGNYGYTF. In DNA form, the CDR3 reads TGTGCCATCAGTGAGTCGGGCAGGGGTAACTATGGCTACACCTTC.

This chain uses TRBV7-6 with TRBJ2-1; 9 bases align to TRBD1. The CDR3 runs to 13 residues. The germline V gene has CDR1 SGHVS and CDR2 FNYEAQ. V lost 6 bases, J lost 8 bases, and 5 bases stayed unmatched. The CDR3 DNA sequence: TGTGCCAGCAGAAGGACAGGGGTGGATGAGCAGTTCTTC. Its translation is CASRRTGVDEQFF.

In this sample, this clone turned up a few times. The chain couples TRBV7-8 to TRBJ1-2; perhaps TRBD1 as D (5 bases). CDR3 length equals 14 residues. Trimming left V 0 bases short and J 2 bases short, with 7 bases between. Germline CDR1 SGHVS, CDR2 FQNEAQ. In nucleotides, the CDR3 is TGTGCCAGCAGCTTAGCAGGGGCGAACTATGGCTACACCTTC. Protein: CASSLAGANYGYTF.

The V gene is TRBV9, the J gene TRBJ1-4; 10 nucleotides match TRBD1. CDR3 length equals 15 residues. The V and J ends lost 5 bases and 5 bases, in that order; junction bases with no gene match: 6. Looked up from germline, CDR1 is SGDLS and CDR2 is YYNGEE. CDR3 region: CASSKWTGGNEKLFF. DNA for the CDR3: TGTGCCAGCAGTAAGTGGACAGGGGGAAATGAAAAACTGTTTTTT.

The chain uses TRBV3-1 (or the pseudogene TRBV3-2) and TRBJ2-7, with D hard to call. V lost 0 bases and J lost 2, with 14 bases in between. Germline V gives CDR1 LGHDT, CDR2 YNNKEL (reference sequence). The CDR3 has 16 residues. The CDR3 protein is CASSQDAALGPYEQYF. CDR3 sequence (DNA): TGTGCCAGCAGCCAAGACGCAGCACTGGGCCCCTACGAGCAGTACTTC.

V and J are TRBV27 and TRBJ1-1; D unclear. Trimming left V 2 bases short and J 4 bases short, with 17 bases between. CDR1 MNHEY and CDR2 SMNVEV come from the germline V gene (reference sequence). The CDR3 extends over 16 amino acids. In DNA, the CDR3 is TGTGCCAGCAGTTTACGGGGATTTGGTCGAGGCACTGAAGCTTTCTTT. It encodes CASSLRGFGRGTEAFF.

This clone was counted once. The chain joins TRBV20-1 to TRBJ1-2, with D tentatively TRBD1 (6 bases). This CDR3 is built from 9 residues. Germline V CDR1 and CDR2: DFQATT, SNEGSKA (reference sequence). CDR3 residues: CKTGNGYTF. The DNA for the CDR3 is TGCAAAACAGGGAATGGCTACACCTTC.

This clone was seen only a few times. The V and J genes are TRBV4-3 and TRBJ2-6; maybe TRBD1 (5 bases). The CDR3 totals 18 residues. Trimming removed 1 base from V and 0 bases from J, with 13 bases in between. Germline V gene lookup returns CDR1 LGHNA and CDR2 YSLEER. CDR3 sequence reads: CASSQGGSLGSGANVLTF. In nucleotides, the CDR3 is TGCGCCAGCAGCCAAGGGGGCAGTCTCGGCTCTGGGGCCAACGTCCTGACTTTC.

This clone has just one count. The chain uses TRBV7-9 and TRBJ2-7; D may be TRBD1 (6 bases). V was cut by 1 base and J by 5 bases, with 15 bases left in between. Germline CDR1 and CDR2: SEHNR and FQNEAQ (reference sequence). This CDR3 comprises 15 residues. The CDR3 spells CASSLVNRDSHEQYF. The CDR3 DNA reads as TGTGCCAGCAGCTTAGTGAACAGGGATAGCCACGAGCAGTACTTC.

The chain recombines TRBV20-1 with TRBJ1-5, with 7 bases aligning to TRBD1. The V gene end was trimmed by 3 bases and the J gene end by 2 bases; junction bases not matched to a gene: 10. From germline, CDR1 is DFQATT and CDR2 SNEGSKA (reference sequence). CDR3 length: 16 residues. CDR3 sequence: CSASWGTARGNQPQHF. The CDR3 nucleotides read TGCAGTGCTAGTTGGGGGACAGCTCGAGGCAATCAGCCCCAGCATTTT.

J is TRBJ1-5 and V is TRBV27; weak D call: TRBD1 (6 bases). The germline V gene has CDR1 MNHEY and CDR2 SMNVEV (reference sequence). Trimming removed 5 bases from V and 0 bases from J, with 11 bases in between. The CDR3 sequence is 15 residues long. The CDR3: CASSARTDSNQPQHF. In DNA, the CDR3 is TGTGCCAGCAGTGCACGGACAGATAGCAATCAGCCCCAGCATTTT.

V and J are TRBV14 and TRBJ1-2; no reliable D call. CDR1 SGHDN and CDR2 FVKESK come from the germline V gene. The CDR3 totals 14 residues. V was shortened by 4 bases and J by 4 bases, with 13 bases between the two germline ends. The CDR3 DNA sequence: TGTGCCAGCAGCCGGTCGACTCCGGGCTATGGCTACACCTTC. Translated, it gives CASSRSTPGYGYTF.

This chain uses TRBV28 with TRBJ1-5, with TRBD1 matching over 9 bases. Germline CDR1 MDHEN, CDR2 SYDVKM. The CDR3 runs to 15 residues. Trimming took 6 bases from V and 4 from J; bases not matched to a gene: 7. CDR3 loop: CASRSVGTGNQPQHF. The CDR3 nucleotides read TGTGCCAGCAGGTCCGTTGGGACAGGGAATCAGCCCCAGCATTTT.

The CDR3 region is CASSRPDRLNTEAFF. The CDR3 nucleotides are TGCGCCAGCAGCCGTCCGGACAGATTGAACACTGAAGCTTTCTTT. The chain recombines TRBV5-1 with TRBJ1-1, with a tentative D call TRBD1 (6 bases). Germline V gives CDR1 SGHRS, CDR2 YFSETQ. There are 15 residues in the CDR3. The ends were cut back, 4 bases at V and 0 bases at J, with 13 bases in the middle.

The chain is built from TRBV3-1 (or the pseudogene TRBV3-2) and TRBJ2-3; D is unclear. The length of the CDR3 is 15 residues. Germline V gene data show CDR1 as LGHDT and CDR2 as YNNKEL (reference sequence). Trimming cost V 6 bases and J 1 base, with 14 bases left between them. DNA for the CDR3: TGTGCCAGCAGGCCCAACGACACAGGCACAGATACGCAGTATTTT. Amino acid sequence: CASRPNDTGTDTQYF.

Worth noting for this clone: The same CDR3 is also encoded by other DNA sequences in this sample. The chain employs TRBV18 and TRBJ2-7; 9 bases are a match to TRBD1. The CDR3 covers 15 residues. V lost 3 bases and J lost 0; bases outside the gene matches: 3. Germline V gene sequence: CDR1 KGHSH, CDR2 LQKENI. The CDR3 coding sequence is TGTGCCAGCTCACCTGGGACAGGGAACTCCTACGAGCAGTACTTC. This encodes CASSPGTGNSYEQYF.

This sequence joins TRBV6-5 and TRBJ1-5; weak D call: TRBD1 (5 bases). The CDR3 length is 13 residues. Germline V gene sequence: CDR1 MNHEY, CDR2 SVGAGI. Trimming took off 6 bases at V and 4 bases at J, with 10 bases between the two ends. The CDR3 loop is CASRRQINQPQHF. The CDR3 DNA follows: TGTGCCAGCAGGAGACAGATAAATCAGCCCCAGCATTTT.

The chain recombines TRBV30 with TRBJ2-5, with D hard to call. The CDR3 sequence is 14 residues long. Trimming took off 0 bases at V and 0 bases at J, with 8 bases between the two ends. Germline V gene data show CDR1 as GTSNPN and CDR2 as SVGIG (reference sequence). The CDR3 DNA sequence: TGTGCCTGGAGTGTTGGGCCTTACCAAGAGACCCAGTACTTC. Its protein product is CAWSVGPYQETQYF.

The CDR3 DNA follows: TGCAGCGTTAGGGACAGGGGGAGAGGAGACAATTCACCCCTCCACTTT. Translation: CSVRDRGRGDNSPLHF. The rearrangement uses TRBV29-1 and TRBJ1-6; 11 bases agree with TRBD1. The CDR3 sequence is 16 residues long. From germline, CDR1 is SQVTM and CDR2 ANQGSEA. J was trimmed by 7 bases and V by 5 bases; bases with no gene match: 10. Using reference TRBV29-1 and TRBJ1-6 for the parts outside the CDR3, the full variable domain is SAVISQKPSRDICQRGTSLTIQCQVDSQVTMMFWYRQQPGQSLTLIATANQGSEATYESGFVIDKFPISRPNLTFSTLTVSNMSPEDSSIYLCSVRDRGRGDNSPLHFGNGTRLTVT.

This clone was picked up one time. The V and J genes are TRBV28 and TRBJ2-1; D may be TRBD1 (6 bases). The germline V gene has CDR1 MDHEN and CDR2 SYDVKM. There are 16 residues in the CDR3. The V and J ends lost 1 base and 6 bases respectively, with 16 bases between them. The CDR3: CASSLSIGTNFNEQFF. CDR3 nucleotide sequence: TGTGCCAGCAGTTTATCCATCGGGACAAATTTCAATGAGCAGTTCTTC.

This sequence joins TRBV2 and TRBJ1-1; D remains unclear. Trimming removed 7 bases at V and 0 bases at J, with 12 bases between. Germline CDR1 SNHLY, CDR2 FYNNEI. CDR3 size: 14 residues. The CDR3 region is CASMSFRLNTEAFF. The CDR3 DNA is TGTGCCAGCATGTCGTTCAGGCTGAACACTGAAGCTTTCTTT.

The DNA for the CDR3 is TGTGCCAGCAGCCCTAGGACTGCTCCGGATTCACCCCTCCACTTT. Translation gives CASSPRTAPDSPLHF. This chain links TRBV11-2 with TRBJ1-6; no reliable D call. This CDR3 contains 15 residues. The germline V gene has CDR1 SGHAT and CDR2 FQNNGV. V was pared by 5 bases and J by 8 bases, with 16 bases between. Full variable domain (rest looked up from reference TRBV11-2 and TRBJ1-6): EAGVAQSPRYKIIEKRQSVAFWCNPISGHATLYWYQQILGQGPKLLIQFQNNGVVDDSQLPKDRFSAERLKGVDSTLKIQPAKLEDSAVYLCASSPRTAPDSPLHFGNGTRLTVT.

The chain employs TRBV6-5 and TRBJ1-1; D is perhaps TRBD1 (5 bases). Trimming took off 8 bases at V and 4 bases at J, with 20 bases between the two ends. CDR1 is MNHEY, CDR2 SVGAGI, per germline. This CDR3 region has 15 residues. Written as DNA, the CDR3 is TGTGCCAGCGTCCGGGTCCAGGGAGGTTCCACTGAAGCTTTCTTT. As protein: CASVRVQGGSTEAFF.

This clone appeared a single time. This chain connects TRBV5-4 to TRBJ1-2, with 8 bases lining up with TRBD1. The V gene's germline CDR1 is SGHNT and CDR2 YYREEE (reference sequence). The CDR3 has 15 amino acids. V lost 1 base, J lost 8 bases, and 10 bases stayed unmatched. The CDR3 DNA is TGTGCCAGCAGCTTGTGGCAGGGGGCTCTTGGCGGCTACACCTTC. It specifies CASSLWQGALGGYTF. The full variable domain, completed using reference TRBV5-4 and TRBJ1-2, is ETGVTQSPTHLIKTRGQQVTLRCSSQSGHNTVSWYQQALGQGPQFIFQYYREEENGRGNFPPRFSGLQFPNYSSELNVNALELDDSALYLCASSLWQGALGGYTFGSGTRLTVV.

This sequence joins TRBV30 and TRBJ1-6, with D maybe TRBD1 (6 bases). The germline V and J ends were trimmed by 5 bases and 6 bases, with 14 bases remaining between them. This CDR3 has 14 residues. Germline assignment: CDR1 GTSNPN and CDR2 SVGIG (reference sequence). The CDR3 region is CAWVLQGSNSPLHF. The CDR3 region has the DNA TGTGCCTGGGTCCTACAGGGTTCTAATTCACCCCTCCACTTT.

This rearrangement joins TRBV27 to TRBJ1-1, with D unclear. The CDR3 is 14 amino acids. Germline V lookup: CDR1 MNHEY, CDR2 SMNVEV (reference sequence). V was cut by 2 bases and J by 1 base, with 8 bases left in between. CDR3 protein: CASSLIPRNTEAFF. The CDR3 DNA follows: TGTGCCAGCAGTTTAATCCCCAGGAACACTGAAGCTTTCTTT.

This sequence joins TRBV2 and TRBJ2-1, with D perhaps TRBD1 (8 bases). CDR3 size: 14 residues. Germline values: CDR1 SNHLY, CDR2 FYNNEI. Trimming pared 4 bases from V and 7 bases from J, leaving 14 bases between. The CDR3 nucleotides are TGTGCCAGCAGTGGACAGGGGAGGGGGAATGAGCAGTTCTTC. Translated, it gives CASSGQGRGNEQFF.

J is TRBJ2-7 and V is TRBV4-3; 8 nucleotides line up with TRBD1. The CDR3 is 15 residues long. After removal of 3 bases from V and 3 bases from J, the junction contained 7 bases not matched to a gene. Germline V gene data show CDR1 as LGHNA and CDR2 as YSLEER. CDR3 DNA: TGCGCCAGCAGCCATTCACGCGGACAGGGCTACGAGCAGTACTTC. Protein sequence: CASSHSRGQGYEQYF.